This is a list of T cell receptor beta chains from one sample in a study of T-cell reconstitution after alpha-beta-depleted transplantation in children. TCRdb recomputed calls from the PCR reads with MiXCR, one row per CDR3 protein. Among 600,000 to 700,000 distinct CDR3 sequences listed, 15% to 20% were seen once. Sequences were derived from PBMCs from the stem cell graft donor, sampled from the stem cell graft. These receptors all stem from a human donor who donated a stem cell graft to a child with acute myeloid leukemia. CDR3s leave out the opening cysteine and the closing phenylalanine or tryptophan. Each record gives: J gene, V gene, CDR3 protein.

>TRBJ2-1|TRBV20-1
SALLAGGINEQF
>TRBJ2-2|TRBV11-2
ASSLPRGARTGELF
>TRBJ1-1|TRBV6-1
ASSETGVMNTEAF
>TRBJ1-5|TRBV6-5
ASRQPGGGPQH
>TRBJ2-5|TRBV7-2
ASSPQWGGVETQY
>TRBJ1-6|TRBV6-1
ASSRDREISPLH
>TRBJ1-5|TRBV6-1
ASSPPETGYSNQPQH
>TRBJ1-5|TRBV7-2
ASSYSVDQPQH
>TRBJ1-1|TRBV7-8
ASSSLDRGRIGTEAF
>TRBJ2-5|TRBV5-1
ASRTSETQY
>TRBJ1-2|TRBV5-5
ASSSVTPEYGYT
>TRBJ2-1|TRBV5-5
ASSFQTGLDEQF
>TRBJ2-5|TRBV5-1
ASSRSGQETQY
>TRBJ2-7|TRBV20-1
SASGLAGGNSYEQY
>TRBJ2-2|TRBV5-4
ASSLAGGEDTGELF
>TRBJ1-1|TRBV7-9
ASSLQEVGGEAF